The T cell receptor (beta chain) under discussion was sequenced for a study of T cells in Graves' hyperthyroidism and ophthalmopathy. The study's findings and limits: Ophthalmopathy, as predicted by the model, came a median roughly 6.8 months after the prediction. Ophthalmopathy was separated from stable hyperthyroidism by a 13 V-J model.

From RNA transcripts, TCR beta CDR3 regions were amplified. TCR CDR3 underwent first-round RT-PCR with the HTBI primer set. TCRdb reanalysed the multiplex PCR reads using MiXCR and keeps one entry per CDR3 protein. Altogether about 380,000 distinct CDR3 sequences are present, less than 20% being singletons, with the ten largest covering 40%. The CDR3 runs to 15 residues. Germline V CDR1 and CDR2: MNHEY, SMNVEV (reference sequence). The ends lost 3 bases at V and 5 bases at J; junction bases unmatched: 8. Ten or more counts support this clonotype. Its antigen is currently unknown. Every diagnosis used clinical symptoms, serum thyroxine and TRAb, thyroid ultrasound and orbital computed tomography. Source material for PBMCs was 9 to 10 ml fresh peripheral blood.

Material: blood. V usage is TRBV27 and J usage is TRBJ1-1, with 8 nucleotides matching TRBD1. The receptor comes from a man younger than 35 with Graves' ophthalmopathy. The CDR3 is CASSLSSTGGTEAFF. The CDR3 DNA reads TGTGCCAGCAGTTTGTCTTCCACAGGGGGGACTGAAGCTTTCTTT.